This T cell receptor beta chain emerged from a study of OX40 agonist ivuxolimab in advanced cancers. The wider study: Partial responses were achieved by three patients: one hepatocellular carcinoma, two cutaneous melanoma.

V was trimmed by 7 bases and J by 3 bases, leaving 16 bases between them. This CDR3 has 15 residues. Germline V gene sequence: CDR1 MNHNS, CDR2 SASEGT. Assay: immunoSEQ multiplex PCR; the TCRdb copy retains only in-frame clones and omits some. Of about 48,000 clones listed, about 91% are singletons. The receptor was isolated from an adult with an advanced solid tumor such as melanoma, head and neck, liver or kidney cancer. This sample comprised CD4+ or CD8+ T cells sorted from blood, obtained in a trial of the OX40 agonist ivuxolimab. The chain recombines TRBV6-1 with TRBJ2-1; possibly TRBD2 for D (7 bases). The CDR3 region has the DNA TGTGCCAGCATCCAGAGGGGGGGAGTCTACAATGAGCAGTTCTTC. This encodes CASIQRGGVYNEQFF.